Shown below are 30 T cell receptor beta chains from a single sample sequenced in a study of shared clonotypes between healthy human individuals. CD45RO-negative, CCR7-selected cells formed the naive CD8 fraction, which excluded terminally differentiated effector memory CD45RA+ cells. Repertoires were generated with immunoSEQ multiplex PCR, while TCRdb's copy carries only in-frame clones and drops some. The repertoire holds around 2,000,000 clones, with about 95% as singletons. The sample was naive CD8+ T cells sorted from blood. All receptors come from a man aged 18 to 29 in good health.

This clone was observed once. CDR3 region: CASSQSGTSTYNEQFF. CDR3 coding DNA: TGCGCCAGCAGCCAATCCGGGACTAGTACCTACAATGAGCAGTTCTTC. This sequence joins TRBV4-3 and TRBJ2-1; TRBD2 aligns across 8 bases. Per the germline V gene, CDR1 is LGHNA and CDR2 is YSLEER. With V trimmed by 2 bases and J by 2 bases, 5 bases remained unmatched. The CDR3 totals 16 residues.

The V call is TRBV6-5, the J call TRBJ1-2; TRBD1 aligns across 7 bases. J lost 8 bases, V lost 6 bases, and 9 bases had no gene match. Germline CDR1 is MNHEY and CDR2 is SVGAGI. The CDR3 spans 13 residues. The CDR3 sequence: CASSLDRDNGYTF. DNA of the CDR3: TGTGCCAGCAGCTTAGACAGGGACAACGGCTACACCTTC.

The chain recombines TRBV10-2 with TRBJ2-5; D is perhaps TRBD1 (5 bases). This CDR3 contains 17 residues. CDR1 is WSHSY and CDR2 is SAAADI in the germline V gene. V dropped 0 bases and J dropped 1 base, with 15 bases sitting between them. The CDR3, as DNA: TGCGCCAGCAGTGAGTCTCGATCACCAGGGCTCCAAGAGACCCAGTACTTC. Its translation: CASSESRSPGLQETQYF.

The rearrangement links TRBV7-9 to TRBJ1-5; 7 bases are a match to TRBD1. Trimming at V came to 5 bases and at J to 7 bases, leaving 8 bases not matched to a gene. CDR3 length: 14 residues. CDR1 and CDR2 (germline): SEHNR, FQNEAQ (reference sequence). The CDR3 sequence: CASSEGTVVQPQHF. CDR3 bases: TGTGCCAGCAGCGAAGGGACAGTGGTGCAGCCCCAGCATTTT. The variable domain in full, with the rest retrieved from reference TRBV7-9 and TRBJ1-5, is DTGVSQNPRHKITKRGQNVTFRCDPISEHNRLYWYRQTLGQGPEFLTYFQNEAQLEKSRLLSDRFSAERPKGSFSTLEIQRTEQGDSAMYLCASSEGTVVQPQHFGDGTRLSIL.

For the CDR3, the DNA is TGTGCCTGGAGTGTAAGTCCCGTACCCAGGAGGTATGGCTACACCTTC. Residues: CAWSVSPVPRRYGYTF. The chain joins TRBV30 to TRBJ1-2; D is ambiguous. V lost 0 bases and J lost 5, with 19 bases in between. The germline gives CDR1 GTSNPN, CDR2 SVGIG (reference sequence). CDR3 length: 16 residues.

The chain links TRBV30 to TRBJ1-3; D remains ambiguous. V was cut by 5 bases and J by 3 bases, with 5 bases left in between. CDR3 length: 11 residues. Germline CDR1 is GTSNPN and CDR2 is SVGIG (reference sequence). The CDR3: CAWVLGNTIYF. For the CDR3, the DNA is TGTGCCTGGGTGCTTGGAAACACCATATATTTT.

V is TRBV27 and J is TRBJ2-3; possibly TRBD2 for D (6 bases). This CDR3 spans 18 amino acids. V dropped 2 bases and J dropped 2 bases, with 20 bases sitting between them. Germline CDR1 reads MNHEY; CDR2 reads SMNVEV (reference sequence). CDR3 sequence (DNA): TGTGCCAGCAGTTTAATCCCCCGTGGGGGGAGGATCACAGATACGCAGTATTTT. Translation gives CASSLIPRGGRITDTQYF.

This rearrangement joins TRBV4-1 to TRBJ2-7; 11 nucleotides line up with TRBD2. The CDR3 sequence is 16 residues long. Germline CDR1 and CDR2: MGHRA and YSYEKL. The V segment lost 0 bases and the J segment 1 base; nucleotides outside the gene matches: 2. CDR3 nucleotide sequence: TGCGCCAGCAGCCAAGAACTAGCGGGGGCTTCCTACGAGCAGTACTTC. Translating it yields CASSQELAGASYEQYF.

This chain links TRBV30 with TRBJ1-4, with 7 bases aligning to TRBD1. Germline V gives CDR1 GTSNPN, CDR2 SVGIG (reference sequence). Trimming at V came to 2 bases and at J to 4 bases, leaving 7 bases not matched to a gene. The CDR3 is made up of 15 amino acids. CDR3 loop: CAWSPGTALNEKLFF. The DNA for the CDR3 is TGTGCCTGGAGTCCCGGGACAGCCCTTAATGAAAAACTGTTTTTT.

The chain links TRBV7-9 to TRBJ1-2; D call uncertain. CDR3 size: 16 residues. Trimming took off 4 bases at V and 5 bases at J, with 20 bases between the two ends. Germline-derived CDR1 and CDR2 are SEHNR and FQNEAQ (reference sequence). CDR3 in amino acids: CASSSLYWGLPYGYTF. In DNA form, the CDR3 reads TGTGCCAGCAGCTCTTTATATTGGGGTTTACCATATGGCTACACCTTC.

This chain uses TRBV6-5 with TRBJ2-7; perhaps D is TRBD1 or TRBD2 (5 bases each). Trimming removed 6 bases at V and 4 bases at J, with 16 bases between. This CDR3 is 14 amino acids long. Germline loops: CDR1 MNHEY, CDR2 SVGAGI. In DNA, the CDR3 is TGTGCCAGCAGCATTTCCGGGGCCGGGTACGAGCAGTACTTC. Translation gives CASSISGAGYEQYF.

In the case of this clone: At one end, the junction sequence differs from germline, possibly due to a read error. The chain joins TRBV5-4 to TRBJ2-7, with D perhaps TRBD2 (7 bases). The CDR3 sequence is 12 residues long. Germline V lookup: CDR1 SGHNT, CDR2 YYREEE (reference sequence). The CDR3 spells CASSWDGGTHHF. The CDR3 DNA reads TGTGCCAGCAGCTGGGACGGGGGGACACATCACTTC.

The chain recombines TRBV25-1 with TRBJ1-6; tentative D call: TRBD1 (6 bases). V lost 1 base and J lost 8, with 12 bases in between. Germline assignment: CDR1 MGHDK and CDR2 SYGVNS. The CDR3 is 15 residues long. CDR3 coding DNA: TGTGCCAGCAGTGAATGGGGGGCAAACTATTCACCCCTCCACTTT. As protein: CASSEWGANYSPLHF.

This chain uses TRBV6-1 with TRBJ2-7, with 8 bases lining up with TRBD1. CDR1 is MNHNS, CDR2 SASEGT, per germline. This CDR3 has 14 residues. V dropped 0 bases and J dropped 3; count of bases not matched to a gene: 1. CDR3 nucleotide sequence: TGTGCCAGCAGTGAAGCTGACAGGGGCTACGAGCAGTACTTC. This gives the protein CASSEADRGYEQYF.

The sample holds one count of this clone. This chain uses TRBV19 with TRBJ1-1; no clear D. The CDR3 consists of 14 residues. Germline V CDR1 and CDR2: LNHDA, SQIVND (reference sequence). Trimming cost V 2 bases and J 0 bases, with 7 bases left between them. CDR3 bases: TGTGCCAGTAGTATATTACTCCTGAACACTGAAGCTTTCTTT. Residues: CASSILLLNTEAFF.

The chain recombines TRBV9 with TRBJ2-5; 13 bases fit TRBD2. Trimming at V came to 3 bases and at J to 5 bases, leaving 4 bases not matched to a gene. This CDR3 has 15 amino acids. Germline assignment: CDR1 SGDLS and CDR2 YYNGEE. CDR3 in amino acids: CASSGSGLAGETQYF. CDR3 DNA: TGTGCCAGCAGCGGATCGGGACTAGCGGGGGAGACCCAGTACTTC. Drawing the rest from reference TRBV9 and TRBJ2-5, the complete variable domain is DSGVTQTPKHLITATGQRVTLRCSPRSGDLSVYWYQQSLDQGLQFLIQYYNGEERAKGNILERFSAQQFPDLHSELNLSSLELGDSALYFCASSGSGLAGETQYFGPGTRLLVL.

This clone was recorded only once. This chain uses TRBV28 with TRBJ2-7; 7 bases fit TRBD1. There are 14 residues in the CDR3. With 4 bases clipped from V and 3 bases from J, the junction kept 6 bases outside the gene matches. Germline assignment: CDR1 MDHEN and CDR2 SYDVKM. The CDR3: CASSYRAGGYEQYF. The CDR3 bases are TGTGCCAGCAGTTACCGGGCAGGGGGCTACGAGCAGTACTTC.

The rearrangement links TRBV25-1 to TRBJ2-1; 13 bases map to TRBD2. The CDR3 spans 17 residues. Losses at the gene ends were 5 bases for V and 1 base for J; bases not matched to a gene: 5. Germline V gene sequence: CDR1 MGHDK, CDR2 SYGVNS. In nucleotides, the CDR3 is TGTGCCAGCAGTACCGGACTAGCGGGGGAGTCCTACAATGAGCAGTTCTTC. The encoded protein is CASSTGLAGESYNEQFF. The full variable domain, its missing parts supplied by reference TRBV25-1 and TRBJ2-1, is EADIYQTPRYLVIGTGKKITLECSQTMGHDKMYWYQQDPGMELHLIHYSYGVNSTEKGDLSSESTVSRIRTEHFPLTLESARPSHTSQYLCASSTGLAGESYNEQFFGPGTRLTVL.

V gene TRBV5-6 combines with J gene TRBJ1-1; perhaps TRBD1 as D (5 bases). Germline CDR1 is SGHDT and CDR2 is YYEEEE. CDR3 size: 15 residues. Trimming stripped 4 bases from V and 6 bases from J, with 19 bases between. The CDR3 reads CASSPQGASFPEAFF. CDR3 sequence (DNA): TGTGCCAGCAGCCCGCAGGGAGCCAGTTTCCCTGAAGCTTTCTTT.

The chain uses TRBV29-1 and TRBJ2-1, with 7 bases lining up with TRBD2. The J segment lost 1 base and the V segment lost 3 bases, leaving 3 bases of the junction unmatched. CDR3 size: 14 residues. Germline CDR1 is SQVTM and CDR2 is ANQGSEA. This chain's CDR3 is CSVDLAASYNEQFF. The CDR3 DNA sequence: TGCAGCGTTGATCTAGCGGCTTCCTACAATGAGCAGTTCTTC.

The CDR3 DNA reads TGCAGCGTTGAAGTTGGGACAGGGGGCTTGGAGACCCAGTACTTC. Translated: CSVEVGTGGLETQYF. The chain is built from TRBV29-1 and TRBJ2-5; 12 nucleotides line up with TRBD1. Germline-derived CDR1 and CDR2 are SQVTM and ANQGSEA. The CDR3 has 15 residues. V lost 1 base to trimming and J lost 5 bases; unmatched junction nucleotides: 5.

This CDR3 reads CASSLRQGAEAFF. CDR3 in DNA: TGTGCCAGTAGTCTCCGACAGGGGGCGGAAGCTTTCTTT. The chain employs TRBV19 and TRBJ1-1; 10 bases line up with TRBD1. This CDR3 is built from 13 residues. The V and J ends lost 5 bases and 8 bases, in that order; junction bases with no gene match: 5. CDR1 is LNHDA and CDR2 is SQIVND in the germline V gene (reference sequence).

The chain has TRBV19 and TRBJ1-2; 11 nucleotides line up with TRBD1. The CDR3 is made up of 16 amino acids. V lost 8 bases to trimming and J lost 2 bases; unmatched junction nucleotides: 10. Germline-derived CDR1 and CDR2 are LNHDA and SQIVND (reference sequence). As DNA, the CDR3 is TGTGCCAGTCTTCGAGGGACAGGGGGTCCGAACTATGGCTACACCTTC. This sequence encodes CASLRGTGGPNYGYTF. The full variable domain, in which reference TRBV19 and TRBJ1-2 provide the parts outside the CDR3, is DGGITQSPKYLFRKEGQNVTLSCEQNLNHDAMYWYRQDPGQGLRLIYYSQIVNDFQKGDIAEGYSVSREKKESFPLTVTSAQKNPTAFYLCASLRGTGGPNYGYTFGSGTRLTVV.

This chain connects TRBV28 to TRBJ2-5, with 14 bases fitting TRBD2. The CDR3 extends over 19 amino acids. V lost 5 bases, J lost 5 bases, and 16 bases stayed unmatched. Germline CDR1 reads MDHEN; CDR2 reads SYDVKM. CDR3 protein: CASSGKPGTSGGEWETQYF. In nucleotides, the CDR3 is TGTGCCAGCAGTGGGAAACCCGGGACTAGCGGGGGAGAGTGGGAGACCCAGTACTTC. The full variable domain, in which reference TRBV28 and TRBJ2-5 provide the parts outside the CDR3, is DVKVTQSSRYLVKRTGEKVFLECVQDMDHENMFWYRQDPGLGLRLIYFSYDVKMKEKGDIPEGYSVSREKKERFSLILESASTNQTSMYLCASSGKPGTSGGEWETQYFGPGTRLLVL.

In its sample, this clone was seen once. The chain employs TRBV7-9 and TRBJ2-7, with unresolved D. The CDR3 is made up of 14 amino acids. The germline V gene encodes CDR1 SEHNR and CDR2 FQNEAQ (reference sequence). V was shortened by 3 bases and J by 3 bases, with 12 bases between the two germline ends. The DNA of the CDR3 is TGTGCCAGCAGCTTGTCTGAGAACGACTACGAGCAGTACTTC. Its translation is CASSLSENDYEQYF.

This chain links TRBV25-1 with TRBJ1-4; 8 bases map to TRBD1. Germline loops: CDR1 MGHDK, CDR2 SYGVNS. The CDR3 runs 14 residues. V trimming: 3 bases; J trimming: 7 bases; junction bases outside the gene matches: 4. CDR3 sequence: CASSEQGAGEKLFF. CDR3 nucleotide sequence: TGTGCCAGCAGTGAGCAGGGGGCCGGTGAAAAACTGTTTTTT.

The chain joins TRBV11-2 to TRBJ2-7; 8 bases agree with TRBD1. The CDR3 length is 14 residues. Germline CDR1 is SGHAT and CDR2 is FQNNGV. The trim removed 2 bases at V and 3 bases at J, leaving 3 bases unmatched. This CDR3 is CASSLYTGGYEQYF. CDR3 coding DNA: TGTGCCAGCAGCTTATACACAGGGGGCTACGAGCAGTACTTC.

This clone was detected once. The sample has other DNA sequences that encode this CDR3 too. The J gene is TRBJ2-1, the V gene TRBV27; D remains ambiguous. Trimming removed 1 base from V and 3 bases from J, with 4 bases in between. The CDR3 contains 13 residues. The V gene's germline CDR1 is MNHEY and CDR2 SMNVEV (reference sequence). CDR3 in DNA: TGTGCCAGCAGTTTATTCCTCTACAATGAGCAGTTCTTC. It yields the protein CASSLFLYNEQFF.

This chain links TRBV28 with TRBJ2-5, with 13 bases matching TRBD2. The junction had 4 bases not matched to a gene; V was cut back by 6 bases and J by 0 bases. The length of the CDR3 is 16 residues. Germline values: CDR1 MDHEN, CDR2 SYDVKM. The CDR3 bases are TGTGCCAGCAGCCGAGGGACTAGCGGGGACCAAGAGACCCAGTACTTC. This gives the protein CASSRGTSGDQETQYF.

A word on this clone: Other nucleotide sequences in the sample specify the same CDR3. The genes are TRBV5-8 and TRBJ2-7; D uncertain. CDR1 is SGHTS, CDR2 YDEGEE, per germline. CDR3 length equals 12 residues. Trimming removed 4 bases from V and 3 bases from J, with 8 bases in between. The DNA for the CDR3 is TGTGCCAGCAGCCTCTCAGGCTACGAGCAGTACTTC. It is translated as CASSLSGYEQYF.